These T cell receptor beta chains were read from a single sample in a study of type 1 and type 2 diabetes patients. TCRdb reprocessed the multiplex PCR reads with MiXCR, giving one entry per CDR3 protein. The sample records about 270,000 distinct CDR3 sequences, roughly 48% being singletons. Sequenced input: peripheral blood mononuclear cells (PBMCs). The receptors stem from a man aged 18 to 29 with type 2 diabetes. Each CDR3 is given with its conserved first and last residue. D genes are given only for firm matches. Not all rows give a size; the values are once, few, many and, for expanded clones, a class.

d_call clone_size j_call cdr3_length v_call cdr3_nt cdr3_aa
NA NA TRBJ1-1 14 TRBV10-3 TGTGCCATCAGGACCGGGACGGCCAACACTGAAGCTTTCTTT CAIRTGTANTEAFF
TRBD2 few TRBJ2-3 16 TRBV12-3/TRBV12-4 TGTGCCAGCAGTGGATATAGCGGGAGAGTCGCAGATACGCAGTATTTT CASSGYSGRVADTQYF
NA few TRBJ2-2 14 TRBV10-1 TGCGCCAGCAGACCCACCACAGGGACAGGGGAGCTGTTTTTT CASRPTTGTGELFF
TRBD1 NA TRBJ1-4 18 TRBV2 TGTGCCAGCAGTGAATTGGGACAGGGTGGTTGGTTGCGTGAAAAACTGTTTTTT CASSELGQGGWLREKLFF
NA NA TRBJ2-2 14 TRBV7-7 TGTGCCAGCAGCTATGGGATCGGCACCGGGGAGCTGTTTTTT CASSYGIGTGELFF
TRBD1 NA TRBJ2-3 14 TRBV24-1 TGTGCCACCATTACGGGACAGGGGATCGGTACGCAGTATTTT CATITGQGIGTQYF
TRBD1 few TRBJ1-6 13 TRBV7-7 TGTGCTAGCAGCCGGGACAGTAGCGCACCCCTCCACTTT CASSRDSSAPLHF
NA many TRBJ2-5 13 TRBV2 TGTGCCAGCTGGAGGGGGGGTGAAGAGACCCAGTACTTC CASWRGGEETQYF
NA few TRBJ2-5 11 TRBV6-6 TGTGCCAGCAGCCCCTCGGAGACCCAGTACTTC CASSPSETQYF
NA NA TRBJ1-4 15 TRBV2 TGTGCCAGCCAGGGGCGACAGATACTAACTGAAAAACTGTTTTTT CASQGRQILTEKLFF
NA NA TRBJ1-2 13 TRBV30 TGTGCCTGGAGTGTACTTAGTTCCTATGGCTACACCTTC CAWSVLSSYGYTF
NA NA TRBJ1-3 15 TRBV10-2 TGCGCCAGCAGTGAGTACAGGAGCTCTGGAAACACCATATATTTT CASSEYRSSGNTIYF
NA NA TRBJ2-7 14 TRBV7-2 TGTGCCAGCAGCTTAGTGCGGGGTCACGGCGAGCAGTACTTC CASSLVRGHGEQYF
NA few TRBJ2-7 13 TRBV6-1 TGTGCCAGCAGGCAACCTGACTCCTACGAGCAGTACTTC CASRQPDSYEQYF
NA NA TRBJ1-1 17 TRBV6-5 TGTGCCAGCAGTTACGGTGCATCGAAGGGGGTCGACACTGAAGCTTTCTTT CASSYGASKGVDTEAFF
NA NA TRBJ1-1 13 TRBV24-1 TGTGCCACCAGTGATTATAAGAACACTGAAGCTTTCTTT CATSDYKNTEAFF
TRBD1 NA TRBJ1-4 16 TRBV9 TGTGCCAGCAGCGCCTATGGGGGACAGGGTCGGGAAAAACTGTTTTTT CASSAYGGQGREKLFF
NA NA TRBJ1-5 15 TRBV6-1 TGTGCCAGCAGTGAAGCCAGTCGCCTGGAGCAGCCCCAGCATTTT CASSEASRLEQPQHF
TRBD2 NA TRBJ2-5 15 TRBV25-1 TGTGCCAGCAGTGAACTAGCGGGGGGGCTGGAGACCCAGTACTTC CASSELAGGLETQYF
TRBD2 NA TRBJ2-3 17 TRBV20-1 TGCAGTGCTAGAGATCTATTCAGGACTAGCGGGTTGGATACGCAGTATTTT CSARDLFRTSGLDTQYF
NA few TRBJ1-2 17 TRBV19 TGTGCCAGTAGCTCTAGTATCCCTTTTCGACCTAACTATGGCTACACCTTC CASSSSIPFRPNYGYTF
TRBD1 NA TRBJ1-1 15 TRBV6-2/TRBV6-3 TGTGCCAGCAGTAAGGACAGGGTTATTGGCGCTGAAGCTTTCTTT CASSKDRVIGAEAFF
TRBD2 NA TRBJ2-7 16 TRBV4-1 TGCGCCGGCAGCCAAGTCTGGACTAGCGGCACCTACGAGCAGTACTTC CAGSQVWTSGTYEQYF
NA few TRBJ2-7 13 TRBV2 TGTGCCAGCAGTGGCCGTTTCTCCTACGAGCAGTACTTC CASSGRFSYEQYF
NA few TRBJ1-6 13 TRBV6-2/TRBV6-3 TGTGCCAGCCGAACAAAGGGTACGACACCCCTCCACTTT CASRTKGTTPLHF
NA NA TRBJ1-4 14 TRBV9 TGTGCCAGCAGCGAAGGGGGTACTAATGAAAAACTGTTTTTT CASSEGGTNEKLFF
NA once TRBJ2-1 16 TRBV24-1 TGTGCCACCAGTTTAGGACCCGCGGGGTATTCCAATGAGCAGTTCTTC CATSLGPAGYSNEQFF
NA few TRBJ1-2 16 TRBV7-9 TGTGCCAGCAGTCCGGACAGCATCTATAGCCTCTATGGCTACACCTTC CASSPDSIYSLYGYTF
TRBD1 NA TRBJ1-1 13 TRBV10-3 TGTTCCATCCAGGGGGTAAGGAACACTGAAGCTTTCTTT CSIQGVRNTEAFF
TRBD1 NA TRBJ1-1 16 TRBV4-2 TGTGCCAGCAGGGAAAGACAGGGAAATTTCGGCACTGAAGCTTTCTTT CASRERQGNFGTEAFF
TRBD1 NA TRBJ1-6 15 TRBV28 TGTGCCAGCAGCATGACAGGGTCCTATAATTCACCCCTCCACTTT CASSMTGSYNSPLHF